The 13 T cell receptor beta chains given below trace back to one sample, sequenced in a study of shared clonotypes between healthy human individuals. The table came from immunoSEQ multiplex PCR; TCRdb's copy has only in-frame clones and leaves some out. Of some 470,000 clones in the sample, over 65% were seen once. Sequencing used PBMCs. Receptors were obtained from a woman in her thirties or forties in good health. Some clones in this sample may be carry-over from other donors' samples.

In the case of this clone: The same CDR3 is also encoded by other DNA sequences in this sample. The CDR3 nucleotides read TGCAGCGTCGCTCAGGGGACTAACACTGAAGCTTTCTTT. It translates to CSVAQGTNTEAFF. This chain uses TRBV29-1 with TRBJ1-1, with a tentative D call TRBD1 (6 bases). CDR1 is SQVTM, CDR2 ANQGSEA, per germline. V dropped 6 bases and J dropped 2 bases, with 13 bases sitting between them. CDR3 length: 13 residues.

CDR3 DNA: TGTGCCAGCAGGTCACCGGGACCGTCCTACGAGCAGTACTTC. It specifies CASRSPGPSYEQYF. The chain is built from TRBV6-1 and TRBJ2-5; D might be TRBD1 or TRBD2, each matching 5 bases. Gene TRBJ2-7 matches the end of the DNA better, so the J call may be wrong. This CDR3 region has 14 residues. CDR1 is MNHNS and CDR2 is SASEGT in the germline V gene.

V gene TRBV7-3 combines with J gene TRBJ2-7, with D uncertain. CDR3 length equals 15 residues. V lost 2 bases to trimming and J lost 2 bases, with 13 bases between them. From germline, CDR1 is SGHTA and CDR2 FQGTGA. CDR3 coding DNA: TGTGCCAGCAGCTTAGAATCAGGAGAGGCCTACGAGCAGTACTTC. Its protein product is CASSLESGEAYEQYF.

The CDR3 DNA is TGTGCCTGGAGAGTAGCGGGCGGCACCGGGGAGCTGTTTTTT. This encodes CAWRVAGGTGELFF. The chain combines TRBV30 with TRBJ2-2; 7 bases align to TRBD2. The CDR3 sequence is 14 residues long. The germline V gene has CDR1 GTSNPN and CDR2 SVGIG (reference sequence). Losses at the gene ends were 3 bases for V and 4 bases for J; bases not matched to a gene: 5.

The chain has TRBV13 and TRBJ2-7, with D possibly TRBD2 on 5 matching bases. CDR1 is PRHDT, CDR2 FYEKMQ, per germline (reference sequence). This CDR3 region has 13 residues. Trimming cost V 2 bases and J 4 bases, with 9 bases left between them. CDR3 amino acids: CASSLHGVYEQYF. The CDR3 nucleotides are TGTGCCAGCAGCTTACACGGGGTATACGAGCAGTACTTC.

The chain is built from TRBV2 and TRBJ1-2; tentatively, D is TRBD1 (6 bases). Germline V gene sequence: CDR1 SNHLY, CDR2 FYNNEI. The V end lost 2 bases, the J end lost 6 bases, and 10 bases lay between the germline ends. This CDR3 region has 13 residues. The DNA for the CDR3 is TGTGCCAGCAGTGAAAACAGGGTAGATGGCTACACCTTC. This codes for CASSENRVDGYTF.

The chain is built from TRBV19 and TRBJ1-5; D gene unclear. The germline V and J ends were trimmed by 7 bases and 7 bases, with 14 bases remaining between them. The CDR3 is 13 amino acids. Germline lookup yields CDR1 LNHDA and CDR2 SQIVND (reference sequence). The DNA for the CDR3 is TGTGCCAGTAACAACGGGCTGGGGCAGCCCCAGCATTTT. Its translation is CASNNGLGQPQHF. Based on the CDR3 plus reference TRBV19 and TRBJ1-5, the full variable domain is DGGITQSPKYLFRKEGQNVTLSCEQNLNHDAMYWYRQDPGQGLRLIYYSQIVNDFQKGDIAEGYSVSREKKESFPLTVTSAQKNPTAFYLCASNNGLGQPQHFGDGTRLSIL.

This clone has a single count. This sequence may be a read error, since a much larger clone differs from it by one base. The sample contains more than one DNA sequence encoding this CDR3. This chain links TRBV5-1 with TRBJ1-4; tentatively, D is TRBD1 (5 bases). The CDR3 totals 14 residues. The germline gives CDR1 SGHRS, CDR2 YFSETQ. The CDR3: CASSLDGTVEKLFF. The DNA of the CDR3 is TGCGCCAGCAGCTTGGATGGGACCGTTGAAAAACTTTTTTTT.

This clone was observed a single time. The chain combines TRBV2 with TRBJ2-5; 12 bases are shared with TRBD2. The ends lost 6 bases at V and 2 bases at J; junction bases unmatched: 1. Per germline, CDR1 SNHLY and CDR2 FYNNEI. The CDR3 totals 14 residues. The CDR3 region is CASSLAGGQETQYF. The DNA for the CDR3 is TGTGCCAGCAGCCTAGCGGGAGGGCAAGAGACCCAGTACTTC.

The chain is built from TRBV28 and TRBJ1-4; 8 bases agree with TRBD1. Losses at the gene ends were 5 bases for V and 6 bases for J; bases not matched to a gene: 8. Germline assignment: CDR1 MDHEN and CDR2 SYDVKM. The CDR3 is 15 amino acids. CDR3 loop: CASSPDRGFYEKLFF. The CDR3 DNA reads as TGTGCCAGCAGTCCTGACAGGGGCTTTTATGAAAAACTGTTTTTT.

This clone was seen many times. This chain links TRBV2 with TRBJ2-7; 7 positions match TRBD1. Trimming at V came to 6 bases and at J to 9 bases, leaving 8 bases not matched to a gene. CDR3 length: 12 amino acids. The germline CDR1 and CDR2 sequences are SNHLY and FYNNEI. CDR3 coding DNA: TGTGCCAGCAGCGTGACAGGGACGATGCAGTACTTC. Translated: CASSVTGTMQYF. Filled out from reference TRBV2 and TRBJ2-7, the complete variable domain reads EPEVTQTPSHQVTQMGQEVILRCVPISNHLYFYWYRQILGQKVEFLVSFYNNEISEKSEIFDDQFSVERPDGSNFTLKIRSTKLEDSAMYFCASSVTGTMQYFGPGTRLTVT.

The CDR3: CASSATGLETQYF. DNA for the CDR3: TGTGCCAGCAGTGCCACAGGGTTAGAGACCCAGTACTTC. This chain connects TRBV28 to TRBJ2-5; a weak D match, TRBD1 (6 bases). This CDR3 comprises 13 residues. Germline lookup yields CDR1 MDHEN and CDR2 SYDVKM. V was cut by 5 bases and J by 4 bases, with 11 bases left in between. The whole variable domain, filled in from reference TRBV28 and TRBJ2-5, reads DVKVTQSSRYLVKRTGEKVFLECVQDMDHENMFWYRQDPGLGLRLIYFSYDVKMKEKGDIPEGYSVSREKKERFSLILESASTNQTSMYLCASSATGLETQYFGPGTRLLVL.

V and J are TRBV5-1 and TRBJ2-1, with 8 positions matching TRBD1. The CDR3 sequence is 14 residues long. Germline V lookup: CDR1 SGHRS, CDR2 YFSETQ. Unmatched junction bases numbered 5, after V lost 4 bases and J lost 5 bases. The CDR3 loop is CASSTLGQDNEQFF. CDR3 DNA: TGCGCCAGCAGCACGTTGGGACAGGACAATGAGCAGTTCTTC.